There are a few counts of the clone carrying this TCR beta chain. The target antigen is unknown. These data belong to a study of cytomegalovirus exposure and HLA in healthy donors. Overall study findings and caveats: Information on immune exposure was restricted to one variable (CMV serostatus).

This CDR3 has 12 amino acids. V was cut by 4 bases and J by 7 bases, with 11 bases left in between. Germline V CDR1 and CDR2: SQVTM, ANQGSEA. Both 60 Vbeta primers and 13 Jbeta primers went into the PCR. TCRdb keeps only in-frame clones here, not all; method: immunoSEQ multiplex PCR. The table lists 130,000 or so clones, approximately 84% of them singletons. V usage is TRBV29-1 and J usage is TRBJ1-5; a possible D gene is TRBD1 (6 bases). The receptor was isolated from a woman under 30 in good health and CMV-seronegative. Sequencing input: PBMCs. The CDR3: CSVVTGQQPQHF. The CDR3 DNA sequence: TGCAGCGTTGTCACAGGGCAACAGCCCCAGCATTTT.